The next 6 T cell receptor beta chains were all read from a single sample in a study of blood T cell repertoires in COVID-19. Profiling relied on immunoSEQ multiplex PCR, and the TCRdb table lists in-frame clones only, not all of them. The table includes roughly 32,000 clones, more than 75% detected once. The sample consisted of peripheral blood. All receptors derive from a man aged 55 to 70 with active COVID-19.

The chain has TRBV29-1 and TRBJ2-3, with 8 nucleotides matching TRBD2. The CDR3 is 13 amino acids. Trimming cost V 6 bases and J 4 bases; bases outside gene matches: 6. The germline V gene has CDR1 SQVTM and CDR2 ANQGSEA. CDR3 nucleotides: TGCAGCGTGGGACTAGTAATGGCAGATACGCAGTATTTT. It translates to CSVGLVMADTQYF.

This chain uses TRBV7-3 with TRBJ1-1, with D tentatively TRBD1 (6 bases). CDR3 length equals 14 residues. Trimming removed 4 bases at V and 4 bases at J, with 13 bases between. Per germline, CDR1 SGHTA and CDR2 FQGTGA. CDR3 bases: TGTGCCAGCAGCTCACAGGGTACAGGCACTGAAGCTTTCTTT. Translating it yields CASSSQGTGTEAFF.

V gene TRBV5-6 combines with J gene TRBJ2-2; 8 bases are shared with TRBD2. J lost 0 bases, V lost 7 bases, and 5 bases had no gene match. Germline loops: CDR1 SGHDT, CDR2 YYEEEE. The CDR3 length is 15 residues. CDR3 nucleotide sequence: TGTGCCAGCCGACTAGCGCCTTCGAACACCGGGGAGCTGTTTTTT. It is translated as CASRLAPSNTGELFF.

V gene TRBV18 combines with J gene TRBJ2-2; 7 bases are a match to TRBD2. Germline V CDR1 and CDR2: KGHSH, LQKENI. The CDR3 spans 18 residues. Trimming took 1 base from V and 5 from J; bases not matched to a gene: 13. The CDR3 bases are TGTGCCAGCTCACCACAGGAGGGGAGGGAACTTCTGACCGGGGAGCTGTTTTTT. It encodes CASSPQEGRELLTGELFF.

CDR3 region: CASTEGGVWTEAFF. DNA of the CDR3: TGTGCCAGCACCGAGGGTGGGGTTTGGACTGAAGCTTTCTTT. The chain couples TRBV7-2 to TRBJ1-1, with unresolved D. The V gene's germline CDR1 is SGHTA and CDR2 FQGNSA. This CDR3 is 14 amino acids long. V was pared by 7 bases and J by 5 bases, with 17 bases between.

The chain combines TRBV7-2 with TRBJ2-1; 14 nucleotides match TRBD2. CDR1 and CDR2 (germline): SGHTA, FQGNSA. V shed 3 bases, J shed 10 bases, and the junction held 8 bases outside the gene matches. This CDR3 comprises 16 residues. The CDR3 DNA is TGTGCCAGCAGCTTCCGACCGACTAGCGGGGGGGCCGAGCAGTTCTTC. Encoded protein: CASSFRPTSGGAEQFF.